This entry features one T cell receptor (beta chain) sequence. As yet, its antigen is unknown. This CDR3 spans 15 amino acids. The V end was cut by 1 base, the J end by 10 bases, with 17 bases between. The germline gives CDR1 LNHDA, CDR2 SQIVND (reference sequence). Libraries were prepared by immunoSEQ multiplex PCR; TCRdb keeps only in-frame clonotypes and omits some of them. There are about 20,000 clones in the sample; around four fifths occur only once, and 40% to 50% lies in the top ten. There was relapse after autologous stem cell transplantation in every patient, and there was variation in brentuximab vedotin exposure. The sample originates from a study of PD-1 blockade in classical Hodgkin lymphoma. Whole-study context: The patients were dosed with nivolumab 3 mg/kg, infused intravenously every 2 weeks. Study-wide points: Undefined causes, possibly disease activity or prior therapy, underlie the repertoire differences. Unlike CD8+ TCR diversity, which did not rise significantly by C4D1, CD4+ TCR diversity did.

The starting material was peripheral blood mononuclear cells (PBMCs), obtained before the second cycle of nivolumab. The clonotype originates from a human donor with classical Hodgkin lymphoma. The chain couples TRBV19 to TRBJ2-1; the D gene is possibly TRBD2 (6 bases). Here the CDR3 reads CASSIVGTDSGEQFF. The CDR3 DNA follows: TGTGCCAGTAGTATAGTAGGGACTGACTCAGGGGAGCAGTTCTTC.